The rows below give T cell receptor beta chains drawn from one sample of a study of blood T cell repertoires in COVID-19. TCRdb's table, derived via immunoSEQ multiplex PCR, lists solely in-frame clones and lacks some. The table records over 200,000 clones, about 81% of them present only once. Sequencing was performed on PBMCs or T cells enriched from blood (not recorded which). The receptors shown here come from a middle-aged man who had recovered from COVID-19. Both conserved end residues are part of each CDR3. Each record gives: D gene, V gene, clone size, J gene, CDR3 DNA, CDR3 protein. A D gene is named only where the DNA matches it firmly. Clone size is shown for a subset of rows, as once, few, many or a class of expanded clone.

D: NA
V: TRBV11-2
size: NA
J: TRBJ1-2
DNA: TGTGCCATATCTCCGCGGCTAACTAACTATGGCTACACCTTC
CDR3: CAISPRLTNYGYTF

D: NA
V: TRBV7-2
size: once
J: TRBJ1-2
DNA: TGTGCCAGCAGGCAGGGGCCCAACTATGGCTACACCTTC
CDR3: CASRQGPNYGYTF

D: NA
V: TRBV3-1/TRBV3-2
size: few
J: TRBJ1-2
DNA: TGTGCCAGCAGCCAAGGAGGGAGGTATGCTAACTATGGCTACACCTTC
CDR3: CASSQGGRYANYGYTF

D: NA
V: TRBV19
size: NA
J: TRBJ1-1
DNA: TGTGCCAGTAGACCCTCTACAGTCGTTACTGAAGCTTTCTTT
CDR3: CASRPSTVVTEAFF

D: NA
V: TRBV6-2/TRBV6-3
size: NA
J: TRBJ1-5
DNA: TGTGCCAGCAGTGCCACCTCCCGGGGCAATCAGCCCCAGCATTTT
CDR3: CASSATSRGNQPQHF

D: TRBD1
V: TRBV4-1
size: NA
J: TRBJ2-7
DNA: TGCGCCAGCAGCCTCCATTTCGGACAGGGGCTGGGGGAGCAGTACTTC
CDR3: CASSLHFGQGLGEQYF

D: NA
V: TRBV27
size: NA
J: TRBJ1-6
DNA: TGTGCCAGCAGTTTACGTCGGGATAATTCACCCCTCCACTTT
CDR3: CASSLRRDNSPLHF

D: NA
V: TRBV10-3
size: NA
J: TRBJ1-1
DNA: TGTGCCACCCGTTTTCCCAACACTGAAGCTTTCTTT
CDR3: CATRFPNTEAFF

D: TRBD1
V: TRBV5-1
size: NA
J: TRBJ2-1
DNA: TGCGCCAGCAGCTCGGACAGGGACCACAATGAGCAGTTCTTC
CDR3: CASSSDRDHNEQFF

D: TRBD2
V: TRBV3-1/TRBV3-2
size: NA
J: TRBJ2-2
DNA: TGTGCCAGCAGCCAAGGGGGTTTCGGGAGGCGGTCCGGGGAGCTGTTTTTT
CDR3: CASSQGGFGRRSGELFF

D: TRBD1
V: TRBV2
size: NA
J: TRBJ1-2
DNA: TGTGCCAGCAGAAGACAGGGGGGCGGCTACACCTTC
CDR3: CASRRQGGGYTF

D: TRBD1
V: TRBV7-9
size: NA
J: TRBJ1-1
DNA: TGTGCCAGCAGCTCCCTGGTGGGACAGGGGGAGGGCACTGAAGCTTTCTTT
CDR3: CASSSLVGQGEGTEAFF

D: NA
V: TRBV7-2
size: NA
J: TRBJ1-1
DNA: TGTGCCAGCACCCTCCGCCAGGGCGCTGAAGCTTTCTTT
CDR3: CASTLRQGAEAFF

D: NA
V: TRBV12-3/TRBV12-4
size: NA
J: TRBJ1-1
DNA: TGTGCCAGCATTCAAGGAGGGGAGACTGAAGCTTTCTTT
CDR3: CASIQGGETEAFF

D: TRBD1
V: TRBV6-5
size: NA
J: TRBJ2-7
DNA: TGTGCCAGCAGCCAACAGGGGGACTACGAGCAGTACTTC
CDR3: CASSQQGDYEQYF

D: NA
V: TRBV5-5
size: NA
J: TRBJ2-4
DNA: TGTGCCAGCAGCCAGGGGCCGCAAAAGGACATTCAGTACTTC
CDR3: CASSQGPQKDIQYF

D: TRBD1
V: TRBV3-1/TRBV3-2
size: NA
J: TRBJ1-2
DNA: TGTGCCAGCAGCCACACAGGGGTAGGGGATGGCTACACCTTC
CDR3: CASSHTGVGDGYTF

D: NA
V: TRBV6-2/TRBV6-3
size: NA
J: TRBJ2-1
DNA: TGTGCCAGCAGTTTCGACTCGGAAGACAATGAGCAGTTCTTC
CDR3: CASSFDSEDNEQFF

D: TRBD1
V: TRBV19
size: NA
J: TRBJ1-5
DNA: TGTGCCAGTAGCGACCCCCTCGACAGGGGGCATCAGCCCCAGCATTTT
CDR3: CASSDPLDRGHQPQHF

D: NA
V: TRBV18
size: NA
J: TRBJ2-7
DNA: TGTGCCAGCTCACCGATAAGAGGCTCCTACGAGCAGTACTTC
CDR3: CASSPIRGSYEQYF